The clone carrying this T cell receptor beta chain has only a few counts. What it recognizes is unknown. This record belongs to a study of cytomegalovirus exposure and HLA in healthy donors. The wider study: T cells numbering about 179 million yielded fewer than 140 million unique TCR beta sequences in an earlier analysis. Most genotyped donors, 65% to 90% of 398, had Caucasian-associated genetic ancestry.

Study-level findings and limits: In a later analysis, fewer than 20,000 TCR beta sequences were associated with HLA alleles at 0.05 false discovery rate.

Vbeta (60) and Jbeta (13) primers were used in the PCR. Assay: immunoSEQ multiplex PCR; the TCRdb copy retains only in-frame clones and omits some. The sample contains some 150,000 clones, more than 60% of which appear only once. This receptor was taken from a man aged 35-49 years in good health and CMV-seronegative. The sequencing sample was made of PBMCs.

Here the CDR3 DNA reads TGTGCCAGTAGTATCCAGGTCACCGGGGAGCTGTTTTTT. It codes for CASSIQVTGELFF. This chain connects TRBV19 to TRBJ2-2; D gene unclear. Per germline, CDR1 LNHDA and CDR2 SQIVND (reference sequence). The V end was cut by 3 bases, the J end by 4 bases, with 6 bases between. This CDR3 has 13 amino acids.